This record concerns one T cell receptor (beta chain) sequence. Produced via immunoSEQ multiplex PCR; TCRdb's table is partial and in-frame only. The sample has tens of thousands of clones; approximately 68% are singletons. Per the germline V gene, CDR1 is MGHRA and CDR2 is YSYEKL. V was pared by 5 bases and J by 5 bases, with 16 bases between. This CDR3 is 15 amino acids long. The data were obtained in a study of cytotoxic CD8 clonotypes in ibrutinib-treated CLL. This receptor was taken from a human donor with chronic lymphocytic leukemia. The sample here was PBMCs, taken after 24 months of ibrutinib treatment. V usage is TRBV4-1 and J usage is TRBJ1-5; maybe TRBD1 (6 bases). CDR3 loop: CASSIGQNTYQPQHF. The CDR3 nucleotides are TGCGCCAGCAGCATCGGACAGAATACATATCAGCCCCAGCATTTT.